The T cell receptor (beta chain) described here comes from a study of T cell repertoires in cytomegalovirus infection. Study details: Selected CMV epitopes included recently identified HLA-C-restricted ones as well as well-studied HLA-B-restricted ones. Public TCR beta signature analysis indicated the presence of both CMV infection and matching HLA type. Study-wide findings and caveats: Accumulated public TCR beta family frequency recognized individuals carrying CMV together with the relevant HLA.

This clonotype was counted many times. What it binds is not known. Each CDR3 protein gets one entry after TCRdb re-called the reads with MiXCR. Among 360,000 or so distinct CDR3 sequences listed, roughly 34% were seen once. Germline assignment: CDR1 SGHTA and CDR2 FQGNSA. The CDR3 runs to 14 residues. V was clipped by 3 bases and J by 2 bases, with 9 bases between them. The source of this sequence is a human donor in good health (CMV status not recorded). Some clones in this sample may be carry-over from other donors' samples. Sequencing was performed on cultured PBMCs, taken from culture after CMV antigen stimulation. The V gene is TRBV7-2, the J gene TRBJ2-3; D uncertain. This CDR3 reads CASSFFTSTDTQYF. The CDR3 region has the DNA TGTGCCAGCAGCTTTTTCACCTCCACAGATACGCAGTATTTT.